Sequencing of this T cell receptor (beta chain) was carried out in a study of blood T cell repertoires in COVID-19. This CDR3 has 12 amino acids. V was pared by 3 bases and J by 7 bases, with 6 bases between. CDR1 and CDR2 from the germline V gene are LNHDA and SQIVND (reference sequence). TCRdb keeps only in-frame clones here, not all; method: immunoSEQ multiplex PCR. This table has fewer than 200,000 clones, 85% to 90% appearing once. The V call is TRBV19, the J call TRBJ2-2; maybe TRBD2 (5 bases). Sequences were obtained from peripheral blood. The TCR was taken from a man aged 40-49 years with active or convalescent COVID-19. The CDR3, as DNA: TGTGCCAGTAGTATCGGGGTCGGGGAGCTGTTTTTT. Protein sequence: CASSIGVGELFF.